In this sample, the clone carrying this T cell receptor (beta chain) turned up once. This CDR3 has 14 residues. Trimming removed 1 base at V and 3 bases at J, with 9 bases between. In germline, CDR1 is LNHDA, CDR2 SQIVND (reference sequence). The sample originates from a study of cytomegalovirus exposure and HLA in healthy donors. The PCR employed 60 Vbeta primers together with 13 Jbeta primers. Clones were sequenced by immunoSEQ multiplex PCR, and TCRdb holds only the in-frame ones, with some missing. The repertoire consists of fewer than 150,000 clones, with approximately 80% occurring once and the leading ten covering 3.7%.

J is TRBJ1-2 and V is TRBV19; tentative D call: TRBD1 (5 bases). The sequence was obtained from a human donor in good health. Sequencing was done on a sample of PBMCs. CDR3: CASSIATDHYGYTF. CDR3 sequence (DNA): TGTGCCAGTAGTATAGCGACAGATCACTATGGCTACACCTTC.